This TCR beta chain was identified during a study of OX40 agonist ivuxolimab in advanced cancers. On the study more broadly: Males comprised roughly four fifths of the group, whose mean age was around 62 years (range 23 to 79). General study findings and limits: Among expanded peripheral T cells, antigen specificity went undetermined. The authors also found low normalized T-cell clonal expansion in some nonresponders.

The germline gives CDR1 LNHNV, CDR2 YYDKDF (reference sequence). The CDR3 loop spans 15 amino acids. Trimming cost V 1 base and J 10 bases; bases outside gene matches: 3. Sequenced by immunoSEQ multiplex PCR; TCRdb stores in-frame clones only, minus some. The repertoire holds about 62,000 clones, 70% to 90% seen once, with 3.7% in the top ten. At baseline, cycle 4 day 1, and cycle 7 day 1, blood was sampled. A remark on this clone: The antigen remains unidentified.

This specimen consisted of CD4+ or CD8+ T cells sorted from blood, obtained in a trial of the OX40 agonist ivuxolimab. V is TRBV15 and J is TRBJ2-1; 14 bases are shared with TRBD2. The sequence came from an adult with an advanced solid tumor such as melanoma, head and neck, liver or kidney cancer. The CDR3 coding sequence is TGTGCCACCAGCAGAGGGGGACTAGCGGGAGACGAGCAGTTCTTC. It specifies CATSRGGLAGDEQFF.